A single sample gave rise to the 30 T cell receptor beta chains below, sequenced in a study of blood T cell repertoires in COVID-19. Profiling relied on immunoSEQ multiplex PCR, and the TCRdb table lists in-frame clones only, not all of them. The table records roughly 300,000 clones, 86% of them present only once. The sequenced sample consisted of PBMCs or T cells enriched from blood (not recorded which). The receptors were sampled from a woman aged 18-35 years who had recovered from COVID-19.

The V gene is TRBV11-2, the J gene TRBJ2-5; 11 bases map to TRBD2. Losses at the gene ends were 4 bases for V and 5 bases for J; bases not matched to a gene: 6. The CDR3 loop spans 15 amino acids. CDR1 and CDR2 (germline): SGHAT, FQNNGV. As DNA, the CDR3 is TGTGCCAGCAGCTCCGTAGCGGGAGGGGGGGAGACCCAGTACTTC. Protein: CASSSVAGGGETQYF. Together with reference TRBV11-2 and TRBJ2-5, the CDR3 gives the full variable domain: EAGVAQSPRYKIIEKRQSVAFWCNPISGHATLYWYQQILGQGPKLLIQFQNNGVVDDSQLPKDRFSAERLKGVDSTLKIQPAKLEDSAVYLCASSSVAGGGETQYFGPGTRLLVL.

J is TRBJ1-1 and V is TRBV6-6, with D uncertain. Per germline, CDR1 MNHNY and CDR2 SVGAGI (reference sequence). The CDR3 contains 12 residues. V lost 5 bases and J 2 bases, leaving 6 bases between the germline ends. DNA of the CDR3: TGTGCCAGCAGTCCTCTCAACACTGAAGCTTTCTTT. Amino acid sequence: CASSPLNTEAFF.

V gene TRBV6-5 combines with J gene TRBJ1-2; tentative D call: TRBD1 (6 bases). Per germline, CDR1 MNHEY and CDR2 SVGAGI. CDR3 length equals 16 residues. Trimming cost V 0 bases and J 4 bases, with 15 bases left between them. CDR3 nucleotide sequence: TGTGCCAGCAGTTACTCGATGACAGGCAGAGGCTATGGCTACACCTTC. It yields the protein CASSYSMTGRGYGYTF.

This rearrangement joins TRBV7-9 to TRBJ1-6; 7 nucleotides agree with TRBD1. The CDR3 runs 14 residues. With V trimmed by 11 bases and J by 8 bases, 12 bases remained unmatched. Germline CDR1 and CDR2: SEHNR and FQNEAQ (reference sequence). CDR3 in amino acids: CAAQPGQRDSPLHF. The CDR3 nucleotides are TGTGCCGCCCAACCGGGACAGAGAGATTCACCCCTCCACTTT.

The rearrangement uses TRBV9 and TRBJ1-2, with D perhaps TRBD1 (6 bases). Per germline, CDR1 SGDLS and CDR2 YYNGEE. Trimming cost V 1 base and J 4 bases, with 20 bases left between them. The CDR3 length is 17 residues. Written as DNA, the CDR3 is TGTGCCAGCAGCGTATTCTCCTCCAGGGGCCACTCCTATGGCTACACCTTC. This translates into CASSVFSSRGHSYGYTF.

V usage is TRBV9 and J usage is TRBJ2-3, with 10 bases fitting TRBD2. V shed 3 bases and J 2 bases; nucleotides not matched to a gene: 6. The germline V gene encodes CDR1 SGDLS and CDR2 YYNGEE. The CDR3 contains 16 residues. DNA of the CDR3: TGTGCCAGCAGCGCCACCGGGACTAGCGTCACAGATACGCAGTATTTT. Translated, it gives CASSATGTSVTDTQYF. The variable domain in full, with the rest retrieved from reference TRBV9 and TRBJ2-3, is DSGVTQTPKHLITATGQRVTLRCSPRSGDLSVYWYQQSLDQGLQFLIQYYNGEERAKGNILERFSAQQFPDLHSELNLSSLELGDSALYFCASSATGTSVTDTQYFGPGTRLTVL.

CDR3 sequence reads: CASSFSGSKDEQFF. CDR3 DNA: TGCGCCAGCAGTTTTAGCGGGAGCAAGGATGAGCAGTTCTTC. The V gene is TRBV10-2, the J gene TRBJ2-1, with TRBD2 matching 9 bases. This CDR3 comprises 14 residues. CDR1 WSHSY and CDR2 SAAADI come from the germline V gene. The V gene end was trimmed by 5 bases and the J gene end by 8 bases; junction bases not matched to a gene: 7.

The chain combines TRBV6-1 with TRBJ1-1, with D perhaps matching TRBD1 (6 bases). Trimming left V 3 bases short and J 4 bases short, with 12 bases between. From germline, CDR1 is MNHNS and CDR2 SASEGT. This CDR3 spans 14 amino acids. The CDR3 region is CASSDTGLFTEAFF. The CDR3 coding sequence is TGTGCCAGCAGTGATACAGGGCTTTTCACTGAAGCTTTCTTT.

To note about this clone: Additional DNA sequences in this sample encode the identical CDR3. The chain employs TRBV5-1 and TRBJ1-1, with 9 bases fitting TRBD1. J gave up 1 base and V 4 bases, and 2 bases lay outside the gene matches. Germline V gives CDR1 SGHRS, CDR2 YFSETQ. This CDR3 contains 14 residues. CDR3 nucleotide sequence: TGCGCCAGCAGCCTACAGGGGGCGAACACTGAAGCTTTCTTT. Encoded protein: CASSLQGANTEAFF.

There are a few counts of this clone. This chain links TRBV2 with TRBJ1-6; no reliable D call. Germline CDR1 SNHLY, CDR2 FYNNEI. The CDR3 loop spans 14 amino acids. Trimming pared 5 bases from V and 0 bases from J, leaving 5 bases between. The CDR3 is CASSLSSYNSPLHF. The CDR3 DNA reads TGTGCCAGCAGTCTGAGCTCCTATAATTCACCCCTCCACTTT.

The V and J genes are TRBV24-1 and TRBJ2-3; 7 nucleotides align to TRBD1. In germline, CDR1 is KGHDR, CDR2 SFDVKD. With V trimmed by 5 bases and J by 0 bases, 4 bases remained unmatched. The CDR3 is 15 amino acids. The CDR3 here is CATSGTGPSTDTQYF. CDR3 nucleotide sequence: TGTGCCACCAGTGGGACAGGTCCTAGCACAGATACGCAGTATTTT.

The CDR3 coding sequence is TGTGCCAGCAGCTTCCAAGCCGTCTGGACAAGCGATTTTAATGGCTACACCTTC. Protein: CASSFQAVWTSDFNGYTF. V is TRBV7-9 and J is TRBJ1-2; D might be TRBD1 (5 bases). The CDR3 spans 18 residues. Per the germline V gene, CDR1 is SEHNR and CDR2 is FQNEAQ (reference sequence). Trimming shortened V by 3 bases and J by 6 bases, and 26 bases separated the two germline ends.

A note on this clone: The identical CDR3 is also encoded by other nucleotide sequences in the sample. V is TRBV30 and J is TRBJ1-1, with a tentative D call TRBD1 (6 bases). Germline V gene data show CDR1 as GTSNPN and CDR2 as SVGIG (reference sequence). Trimming took 0 bases from V and 3 from J, leaving 8 bases between them. The CDR3 consists of 13 residues. The chain's CDR3 is CAWSVQGDTEAFF. The CDR3 nucleotides are TGTGCCTGGAGTGTACAGGGAGACACTGAAGCTTTCTTT.

V usage is TRBV4-2 and J usage is TRBJ2-7, with D maybe TRBD1 (5 bases). The CDR3 is 17 amino acids. CDR1 and CDR2 (germline): LGHNA, YNFKEQ. The V end was cut by 2 bases, the J end by 6 bases, with 23 bases between. The CDR3 DNA reads as TGTGCCAGCAGCCAAACCCAGACGGGCAGGGATATTGGCGAGCAGTACTTC. Its protein product is CASSQTQTGRDIGEQYF.

The V gene is TRBV6-5, the J gene TRBJ1-1; 7 bases line up with TRBD1. After removal of 2 bases from V and 1 base from J, the junction contained 4 bases not matched to a gene. This CDR3 is 15 amino acids long. The V gene's germline CDR1 is MNHEY and CDR2 SVGAGI. The CDR3 is CASSYGGTANTEAFF. The CDR3 DNA reads TGTGCCAGCAGTTACGGAGGGACAGCGAACACTGAAGCTTTCTTT.

The rearrangement joins TRBV5-1 to TRBJ2-7; 9 bases match TRBD2. J was trimmed by 3 bases and V by 0 bases; bases with no gene match: 7. The length of the CDR3 is 16 residues. From germline, CDR1 is SGHRS and CDR2 YFSETQ. CDR3 amino acids: CASSLGSTSGYYEQYF. In DNA form, the CDR3 reads TGCGCCAGCAGCTTGGGATCTACTAGCGGGTACTACGAGCAGTACTTC.

This clone was observed once. The chain combines TRBV5-8 with TRBJ2-1, with D possibly TRBD2 on 5 matching bases. This CDR3 contains 14 residues. The germline gives CDR1 SGHTS, CDR2 YDEGEE. The V and J ends lost 4 bases and 10 bases respectively, with 18 bases between them. CDR3 region: CASSPLEGTGEQFF. The CDR3 region has the DNA TGTGCCAGCAGCCCTTTGGAAGGCACGGGAGAGCAGTTCTTC.

This chain links TRBV7-9 with TRBJ2-5; 7 nucleotides match TRBD1. The CDR3 is made up of 15 amino acids. V gave up 3 bases and J gave up 5 bases; unmatched junction bases: 9. The V gene's germline CDR1 is SEHNR and CDR2 FQNEAQ (reference sequence). The chain's CDR3 is CASSFPGTARETQYF. The CDR3 DNA reads as TGTGCCAGCAGCTTCCCCGGGACAGCGAGGGAGACCCAGTACTTC.

This sequence joins TRBV20-1 and TRBJ1-2; the D is unclear. Per germline, CDR1 DFQATT and CDR2 SNEGSKA (reference sequence). This CDR3 comprises 11 residues. V was shortened by 3 bases and J by 8 bases, with 10 bases between the two germline ends. The CDR3 bases are TGCAGTGCTAGGGAGAGTGGGGGCTACACCTTC. Protein: CSARESGGYTF.

CDR3 DNA sequence: TGTGCCACCAGCAGAGGGGACAGCTCTCGGGGCTACACCTTC. Protein product: CATSRGDSSRGYTF. J is TRBJ1-2 and V is TRBV15; TRBD1 agrees at 7 bases. The CDR3 spans 14 residues. Germline lookup yields CDR1 LNHNV and CDR2 YYDKDF (reference sequence). With 1 base clipped from V and 8 bases from J, the junction kept 7 bases outside the gene matches.

This sequence joins TRBV30 and TRBJ2-3; 15 bases are a match to TRBD2. The V segment lost 4 bases and the J segment 2 bases; nucleotides outside the gene matches: 7. Germline V CDR1 and CDR2: GTSNPN, SVGIG (reference sequence). The CDR3 is made up of 17 amino acids. The CDR3 DNA reads as TGTGCCTGGACCAACGGACTAGCGGGGGGGTTCACAGATACGCAGTATTTT. It encodes CAWTNGLAGGFTDTQYF. The variable domain in full, with the rest retrieved from reference TRBV30 and TRBJ2-3, is SQTIHQWPATLVQPVGSPLSLECTVEGTSNPNLYWYRQAAGRGLQLLFYSVGIGQISSEVPQNLSASRPQDRQFILSSKKLLLSDSGFYLCAWTNGLAGGFTDTQYFGPGTRLTVL.

This chain links TRBV5-4 with TRBJ1-2; D is possibly TRBD1 (5 bases). This CDR3 is 15 amino acids long. Trimming pared 4 bases from V and 1 base from J, leaving 14 bases between. The germline V gene encodes CDR1 SGHNT and CDR2 YYREEE (reference sequence). The chain's CDR3 is CASSLFEQGNYGYTF. CDR3 DNA sequence: TGTGCCAGCAGCCTCTTTGAGCAGGGTAACTATGGCTACACCTTC.

This chain uses TRBV5-1 with TRBJ1-1; D may be TRBD1 (6 bases). The V gene's germline CDR1 is SGHRS and CDR2 YFSETQ. The CDR3 covers 15 residues. The V end lost 4 bases, the J end lost 0 bases, and 13 bases lay between the germline ends. CDR3 DNA sequence: TGCGCCAGCAGCGTCGAGGGACAAATGAACACTGAAGCTTTCTTT. Its translation: CASSVEGQMNTEAFF.

The chain carries TRBV5-5 and TRBJ1-2; no clear D. Trimming left V 1 base short and J 4 bases short, with 5 bases between. The CDR3 is 12 amino acids. Germline CDR1 reads SGHKS; CDR2 reads YYEKEE (reference sequence). The DNA of the CDR3 is TGTGCCAGCAGCTTGTCTTCCTATGGCTACACCTTC. Translated, it gives CASSLSSYGYTF.

This chain connects TRBV6-1 to TRBJ2-7; 9 bases match TRBD2. Germline assignment: CDR1 MNHNS and CDR2 SASEGT. The trim removed 4 bases at V and 2 bases at J, leaving 9 bases unmatched. The CDR3 consists of 16 residues. DNA of the CDR3: TGTGCCAGCAGTGTGCAAATAGCGGGGGTCGCCTACGAGCAGTACTTC. Amino acid sequence: CASSVQIAGVAYEQYF.

The gene calls are TRBV19 and TRBJ1-5, with D unresolved. V was shortened by 1 base and J by 1 base, with 8 bases between the two germline ends. CDR3 size: 15 residues. Germline V gives CDR1 LNHDA, CDR2 SQIVND (reference sequence). In nucleotides, the CDR3 is TGTGCCAGTAGTATAGCCGGGTTAAGCAATCAGCCCCAGCATTTT. It encodes CASSIAGLSNQPQHF.

The chain combines TRBV24-1 with TRBJ2-1; 9 bases agree with TRBD1. The J segment lost 5 bases and the V segment lost 4 bases, leaving 5 bases of the junction unmatched. Germline V gene sequence: CDR1 KGHDR, CDR2 SFDVKD. This CDR3 has 15 residues. The CDR3 bases are TGTGCCACCAGTGACACCGGACAGGGGAACAATGAGCAGTTCTTC. Its protein product is CATSDTGQGNNEQFF.

The J gene is TRBJ2-4, the V gene TRBV5-5; 7 nucleotides line up with TRBD1. The CDR3 is made up of 16 amino acids. Unmatched junction bases numbered 13, after V lost 4 bases and J lost 6 bases. Germline CDR1 reads SGHKS; CDR2 reads YYEKEE (reference sequence). CDR3 sequence reads: CASSPSFDRAANIQYF. In DNA, the CDR3 is TGTGCCAGCAGCCCCAGTTTCGACAGGGCCGCAAACATTCAGTACTTC.

The gene calls are TRBV11-3 and TRBJ2-3; TRBD1 matches 8 bases. Germline trimming cut 5 bases from V and 5 bases from J; bases unmatched to any gene: 6. The CDR3 totals 14 residues. Germline CDR1 is SGHNT and CDR2 is YENEEA. CDR3 residues: CASSQGASGDTQYF. CDR3 in DNA: TGTGCCAGCAGCCAGGGGGCATCCGGAGATACGCAGTATTTT.

V and J are TRBV7-6 and TRBJ2-3; D ambiguous. V lost 5 bases and J lost 6, with 12 bases in between. This CDR3 spans 13 amino acids. CDR1 is SGHVS, CDR2 FNYEAQ, per germline. The CDR3 region has the DNA TGTGCCAGCAGCCTCCTGGGCAGTGATACGCAGTATTTT. Translating gives CASSLLGSDTQYF.